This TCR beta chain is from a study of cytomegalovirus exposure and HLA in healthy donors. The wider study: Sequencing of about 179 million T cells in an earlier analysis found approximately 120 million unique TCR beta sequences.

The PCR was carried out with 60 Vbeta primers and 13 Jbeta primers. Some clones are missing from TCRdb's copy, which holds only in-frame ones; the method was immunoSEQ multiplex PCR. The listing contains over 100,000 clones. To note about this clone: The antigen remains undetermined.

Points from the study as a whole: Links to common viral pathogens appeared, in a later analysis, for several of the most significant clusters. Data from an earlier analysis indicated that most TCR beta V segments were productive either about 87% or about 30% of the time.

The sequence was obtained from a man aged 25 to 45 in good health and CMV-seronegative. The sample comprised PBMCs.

CDR3 residues: CASSYASSYEQYF. The CDR3 DNA follows: TGTGCCAGCAGTTACGCGAGCTCCTACGAGCAGTACTTC. The chain combines TRBV6-6 with TRBJ2-7, with D uncertain. From germline, CDR1 is MNHNY and CDR2 SVGAGI (reference sequence). The CDR3 runs 13 residues. Trimming left V 2 bases short and J 0 bases short, with 5 bases between.